These 24 T cell receptor beta chains originate from one sample sequenced in a study of T cell responses to AZD1222 COVID-19 vaccine (dated by TCRdb to the early 2020s). The time point tag for this specimen amounts to: baseline before first vaccination. The treatment or condition label on this specimen signifies: meningococcal conjugate vaccine given as trial control. The method behind the library was the immunoSEQ multiplex PCR assay. In TCRdb, the immuneACCESS table is reduced to in-frame sequences with V and J assigned. These tables do not hold every clone; where another copy was compared, an unresolved V gene accounts for under half, and the others remain unexplained. Here the sample has about 150,000 clones; around 83% occur a single time. Jointly, the top ten make up around 4.3% of the sample. The sequenced sample was peripheral blood, obtained on day 0 of MenACWY control vaccination. These receptors originate from an adult in good health.

The rearrangement joins TRBV24-1 to TRBJ2-1; TRBD1 might be the D (6 bases). V dropped 3 bases and J dropped 5 bases, with 16 bases sitting between them. This CDR3 spans 16 amino acids. Germline-derived CDR1 and CDR2 are KGHDR and SFDVKD. The CDR3 reads CATSDPTRGLNNEQFF. The CDR3 nucleotides read TGTGCCACCAGTGATCCCACCAGGGGTCTTAACAATGAGCAGTTCTTC.

CDR3 loop: CAGVQGAERANEKLFF. The CDR3 DNA sequence: TGTGCCGGTGTACAGGGGGCGGAGAGGGCTAATGAAAAACTGTTTTTT. This sequence joins TRBV2 and TRBJ1-4; TRBD1 aligns across 9 bases. V shed 11 bases, J shed 3 bases, and the junction held 13 bases outside the gene matches. Germline values: CDR1 SNHLY, CDR2 FYNNEI. The CDR3 is made up of 16 amino acids.

The chain couples TRBV15 to TRBJ2-3, with 11 bases aligning to TRBD2. CDR3 length: 12 amino acids. The germline V gene has CDR1 LNHNV and CDR2 YYDKDF (reference sequence). V dropped 9 bases and J dropped 4; count of bases not matched to a gene: 0. As DNA, the CDR3 is TGTGCCACTAGCGGGGGGGCAGATACGCAGTATTTT. This encodes CATSGGADTQYF.

The rearrangement joins TRBV15 to TRBJ1-2; D is ambiguous. The CDR3 contains 14 residues. Germline lookup yields CDR1 LNHNV and CDR2 YYDKDF (reference sequence). The V end was cut by 3 bases, the J end by 4 bases, with 12 bases between. The CDR3 protein is CATSSEIGGYGYTF. As DNA, the CDR3 is TGTGCCACCAGCAGCGAGATAGGAGGCTATGGCTACACCTTC.

The chain links TRBV5-1 to TRBJ2-5, with a possible D match to TRBD1 (5 bases). Trimming stripped 6 bases from V and 2 bases from J, with 14 bases between. The CDR3 loop spans 14 amino acids. Germline loops: CDR1 SGHRS, CDR2 YFSETQ. The CDR3 is CASTPGSEQETQYF. The CDR3 DNA reads as TGCGCCAGCACCCCAGGGTCCGAGCAAGAGACCCAGTACTTC.

V usage is TRBV19 and J usage is TRBJ1-1; D remains ambiguous. There are 15 residues in the CDR3. The V and J ends lost 2 bases and 0 bases respectively, with 10 bases between them. Germline values: CDR1 LNHDA, CDR2 SQIVND (reference sequence). The CDR3 sequence is CASSISGGLNTEAFF. CDR3 coding DNA: TGTGCCAGTAGTATATCAGGAGGGCTGAACACTGAAGCTTTCTTT.

This chain uses TRBV6-1 with TRBJ1-2, with 7 bases that match TRBD1. The CDR3 covers 15 residues. The V gene's germline CDR1 is MNHNS and CDR2 SASEGT. Trimming took 1 base from V and 4 from J; bases not matched to a gene: 6. The CDR3 coding sequence is TGTGCCAGCAGTGAAGGCAGGGGGTTAGGCTATGGCTACACCTTC. Translation gives CASSEGRGLGYGYTF.

The chain links TRBV19 to TRBJ1-5; D perhaps matches TRBD1 (6 bases). Germline V gives CDR1 LNHDA, CDR2 SQIVND (reference sequence). V was shortened by 4 bases and J by 7 bases, with 17 bases between the two germline ends. The CDR3 is 15 amino acids. The CDR3 spells CASSTQGRGEQPQHF. CDR3 in DNA: TGTGCCAGTAGTACACAGGGAAGGGGCGAACAGCCCCAGCATTTT.

This clone was seen just once. The CDR3 coding sequence is TGTGCCAGCACCCCGGGGGGGCGAGGCTATGGCTACACCTTC. Translation: CASTPGGRGYGYTF. The rearrangement uses TRBV28 and TRBJ1-2; tentatively, D is TRBD1 (6 bases). The CDR3 is 14 residues long. V was clipped by 7 bases and J by 4 bases, with 16 bases between them. Germline CDR1 MDHEN, CDR2 SYDVKM.

This clone was found a few times. The CDR3 DNA reads TGTGCCAGCAGTGAGATGGGGGGTCGCAACACCGGGGAGCTGTTTTTT. As protein: CASSEMGGRNTGELFF. V usage is TRBV6-1 and J usage is TRBJ2-2, with D possibly TRBD2 on 6 matching bases. Germline loops: CDR1 MNHNS, CDR2 SASEGT. V was trimmed by 3 bases and J by 2 bases, leaving 13 bases between them. This CDR3 spans 16 amino acids.

The V and J genes are TRBV4-1 and TRBJ2-4; D uncertain. Germline CDR1 and CDR2: MGHRA and YSYEKL. This CDR3 is built from 15 residues. Trimming shortened V by 4 bases and J by 0 bases, and 10 bases separated the two germline ends. The CDR3 DNA reads TGCGCCAGCAGCCCCCTTAACCGAGCCAAAAACATTCAGTACTTC. Translating it yields CASSPLNRAKNIQYF.

Judged by abundance, this clone is large (0.1 to 1%). The rearrangement uses TRBV25-1 and TRBJ1-2, with 7 bases fitting TRBD1. V dropped 6 bases and J dropped 7; count of bases not matched to a gene: 8. CDR1 and CDR2 (germline): MGHDK, SYGVNS. The length of the CDR3 is 13 residues. The CDR3 DNA sequence: TGTGCCAGCAGAAACACAGGGGACGGTGGCTACACCTTC. This sequence encodes CASRNTGDGGYTF.

DNA for the CDR3: TGCGCCAGCCTCTACCTTCCGGGCTCCCTGTGGGGGAGGGAGACCCAGTACTTC. It specifies CASLYLPGSLWGRETQYF. The gene calls are TRBV23-1 and TRBJ2-5; D perhaps matches TRBD2 (6 bases). TRBV23-1 is designated an ORF whose function remains uncertain. V shed 8 bases and J shed 5 bases, with 30 bases lying between them. The CDR3 contains 18 residues.

The chain joins TRBV28 to TRBJ2-7, with TRBD1 matching over 9 bases. CDR1 and CDR2 from the germline V gene are MDHEN and SYDVKM. Unmatched junction bases numbered 11, after V lost 4 bases and J lost 7 bases. This CDR3 has 15 residues. The DNA of the CDR3 is TGTGCCAGCAGTTCACCGGGACAGGGCCCGGGAGAGCAGTACGTC. It encodes CASSSPGQGPGEQYV.

The rearrangement uses TRBV4-1 and TRBJ1-3; D is unclear. Germline loops: CDR1 MGHRA, CDR2 YSYEKL. Trimming shortened V by 3 bases and J by 4 bases, and 19 bases separated the two germline ends. The CDR3 totals 17 residues. CDR3 in DNA: TGCGCCAGCAGCCATGCACGCGAAGGGAAAAGAGGAAACACCATATATTTT. Translation gives CASSHAREGKRGNTIYF.

This clone has more than one count but fewer than ten. CDR3: CASSQPGRTRREQYF. DNA of the CDR3: TGCGCCAGCAGCCAACCAGGAAGGACTCGTCGGGAGCAGTACTTC. V usage is TRBV4-1 and J usage is TRBJ2-7; D might be TRBD2 (5 bases). This CDR3 spans 15 amino acids. Trimming took 2 bases from V and 7 from J, leaving 18 bases between them. Germline values: CDR1 MGHRA, CDR2 YSYEKL.

The chain employs TRBV9 and TRBJ2-3; weak D call: TRBD2 (6 bases). V was shortened by 3 bases and J by 3 bases, with 14 bases between the two germline ends. CDR1 and CDR2 from the germline V gene are SGDLS and YYNGEE. The CDR3 totals 15 residues. The CDR3 DNA reads as TGTGCCAGCAGCGCCTTCGAGGGGAGGACAGATACGCAGTATTTT. It encodes CASSAFEGRTDTQYF.

The chain recombines TRBV28 with TRBJ1-6; TRBD1 aligns across 11 bases. Germline lookup yields CDR1 MDHEN and CDR2 SYDVKM. The CDR3 has 15 residues. Trimming took 2 bases from V and 7 from J; bases not matched to a gene: 1. In DNA form, the CDR3 reads TGTGCCAGCAGTTTAGGGACAGGGGGAAATTCACCCCTCCACTTT. Amino acids: CASSLGTGGNSPLHF.

This rearrangement joins TRBV3-1 (or the pseudogene TRBV3-2) to TRBJ2-2, with no clear D. Trimming removed 9 bases from V and 7 bases from J, with 18 bases in between. Germline V CDR1 and CDR2: LGHDT, YNNKEL (reference sequence). This CDR3 has 14 amino acids. Written as DNA, the CDR3 is TGTGCCAGTACCGGGTCCCACACCGGCGGGGAGCTGTTTTTT. It codes for CASTGSHTGGELFF.

The chain couples TRBV6-9 to TRBJ2-3, with TRBD1 matching over 7 bases. CDR1 is MNHGY and CDR2 is SVAAGI in the germline V gene. V was pared by 2 bases and J by 2 bases, with 4 bases of the junction left unmatched. There are 15 residues in the CDR3. The CDR3 DNA follows: TGTGCCAGCAGTTATAATGGGACAGACACAGATACGCAGTATTTT. It yields the protein CASSYNGTDTDTQYF.

V and J are TRBV5-4 and TRBJ2-7, with no clear D. From germline, CDR1 is SGHNT and CDR2 YYREEE (reference sequence). The V end lost 0 bases, the J end lost 0 bases, and 7 bases lay between the germline ends. This CDR3 is built from 14 residues. The DNA for the CDR3 is TGTGCCAGCAGCTTGGATGGGCTCTCCTACGAGCAGTACGTC. Its translation: CASSLDGLSYEQYV.

V is TRBV19 and J is TRBJ2-3; 8 positions agree with TRBD1. Germline CDR1 is LNHDA and CDR2 is SQIVND (reference sequence). This CDR3 spans 16 amino acids. The J segment lost 0 bases and the V segment lost 6 bases, leaving 8 bases of the junction unmatched. CDR3 in amino acids: CASSYRTGRSTDTQYF. CDR3 nucleotides: TGTGCCAGTAGCTATCGGACAGGGAGAAGCACAGATACGCAGTATTTT.

This CDR3 is CASSQVRQGGIGQETQYF. Written as DNA, the CDR3 is TGCGCCAGCAGCCAAGTAAGACAGGGGGGTATCGGGCAAGAGACCCAGTACTTC. V gene TRBV4-1 combines with J gene TRBJ2-5, with TRBD1 matching over 9 bases. The germline CDR1 and CDR2 sequences are MGHRA and YSYEKL. The J segment lost 2 bases and the V segment lost 1 base, leaving 11 bases of the junction unmatched. The CDR3 is 18 residues long.

The V call is TRBV2, the J call TRBJ1-5; D gene uncertain. The CDR3 runs to 13 residues. V was cut by 6 bases and J by 4 bases, with 10 bases left in between. Looked up from germline, CDR1 is SNHLY and CDR2 is FYNNEI. DNA for the CDR3: TGTGCCAGCAGAACCGACGGGAATCAGCCCCAGCATTTT. This translates into CASRTDGNQPQHF. Using reference TRBV2 and TRBJ1-5 for the parts outside the CDR3, the full variable domain is EPEVTQTPSHQVTQMGQEVILRCVPISNHLYFYWYRQILGQKVEFLVSFYNNEISEKSEIFDDQFSVERPDGSNFTLKIRSTKLEDSAMYFCASRTDGNQPQHFGDGTRLSIL.